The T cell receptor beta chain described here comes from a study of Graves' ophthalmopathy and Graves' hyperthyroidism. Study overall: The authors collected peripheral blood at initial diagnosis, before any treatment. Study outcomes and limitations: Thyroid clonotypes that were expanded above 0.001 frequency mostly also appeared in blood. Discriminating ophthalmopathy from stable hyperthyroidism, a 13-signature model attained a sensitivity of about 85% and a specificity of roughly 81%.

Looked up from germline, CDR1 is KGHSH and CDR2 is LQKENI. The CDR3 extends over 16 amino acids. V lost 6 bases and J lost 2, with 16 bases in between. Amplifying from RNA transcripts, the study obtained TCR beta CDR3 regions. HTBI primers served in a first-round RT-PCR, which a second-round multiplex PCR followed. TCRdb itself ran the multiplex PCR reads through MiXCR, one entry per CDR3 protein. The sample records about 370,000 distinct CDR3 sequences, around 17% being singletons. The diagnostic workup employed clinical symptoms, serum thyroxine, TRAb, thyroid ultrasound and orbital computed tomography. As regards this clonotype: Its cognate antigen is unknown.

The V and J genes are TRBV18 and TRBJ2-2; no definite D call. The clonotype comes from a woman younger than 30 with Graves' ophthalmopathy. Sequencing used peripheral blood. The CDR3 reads CASSLLGQQNTGELFF. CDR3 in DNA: TGTGCCAGCTCTCTCCTCGGGCAGCAAAACACCGGGGAGCTGTTTTTT.